These T cell receptor beta chains were read from a single sample in a study of Ad26.COV2.S vaccination and SARS-CoV-2 variants. Assay: immunoSEQ multiplex PCR; the TCRdb copy retains only in-frame clones and omits some. The repertoire holds about 350,000 clones, with about 90% as singletons. The sequencing used peripheral blood, collected after recovery from COVID-19. These TCRs come from a human donor who had recovered from COVID-19. The CDR3 runs from the conserved cysteine through the conserved F or W. Fields, in order: J gene, clone size, D gene, CDR3 length, V gene, CDR3 protein, CDR3 DNA. D genes are given only for firm matches. Expanded clones are given a class, and other clones once, few, many or no size at all.

TRBJ1-6 . . 14 TRBV5-1 CASSSESWGSPLHF TGCGCCAGCAGCTCGGAAAGTTGGGGTTCACCCCTCCACTTT
TRBJ1-6 . . 15 TRBV27 CASSKTGTYNSPLHF TGTGCCAGCAGCAAGACAGGCACCTATAATTCACCCCTCCACTTT
TRBJ1-2 . . 14 TRBV7-9 CASSPIRAGPEYTF TGTGCCAGCAGCCCGATTCGGGCAGGACCGGAGTACACCTTC
TRBJ1-2 . TRBD1 13 TRBV11-2 CASSKDRNYGYTF TGTGCCAGCAGCAAGGACAGGAACTATGGCTACACCTTC
TRBJ2-3 . TRBD2 12 TRBV11-3 CASSPGEGTQYF TGTGCCAGCAGCCCCGGGGAGGGTACGCAGTATTTT
TRBJ1-2 . . 13 TRBV21-1 CASSRLHTYGYTF TGTGCCAGCAGCAGACTACACACCTATGGCTACACCTTC
TRBJ2-1 . TRBD1 15 TRBV2 CASSLGQGPHNEQFF TGTGCCAGCAGCTTAGGACAGGGCCCTCACAATGAGCAGTTCTTC
TRBJ2-3 . . 14 TRBV9 CASSVGAGTDTQYF TGTGCCAGCAGCGTAGGAGCGGGCACAGATACGCAGTATTTT
TRBJ1-4 . TRBD1 15 TRBV6-5 CASSPQDREGEKLFF TGTGCCAGCAGTCCCCAGGACAGGGAAGGGGAAAAACTGTTTTTT
TRBJ1-2 . . 16 TRBV7-9 CASSLARGYLLYGYTF TGTGCCAGCAGCTTAGCGCGGGGGTACTTGTTATATGGCTACACCTTC
TRBJ1-2 . . 13 TRBV6-5 CASRPTPTYGYTF TGTGCCAGCAGACCGACTCCTACCTATGGCTACACCTTC
TRBJ2-7 . TRBD1 14 TRBV6-6 CASSSGQGTYEQYF TGTGCCAGCAGCTCGGGACAGGGGACCTACGAGCAGTACTTC
TRBJ2-1 . . 16 TRBV4-3 CASSQELQISYNEQFF TGCGCCAGCAGCCAAGAACTTCAGATCTCCTACAATGAGCAGTTCTTC
TRBJ2-5 . . 12 TRBV6-1 CASSERQETQYF TGTGCCAGCAGTGAACGCCAAGAGACCCAGTACTTC
TRBJ1-4 . . 14 TRBV7-2 CASSPDTGGEKLFF TGTGCCAGCAGCCCGGACACGGGTGGGGAAAAACTGTTTTTT
TRBJ2-2 . TRBD1 16 TRBV7-3 CASSLFGTGNTGELFF TGTGCCAGCAGCTTATTTGGGACAGGAAACACCGGGGAGCTGTTTTTT
TRBJ1-5 . TRBD1 15 TRBV11-2 CASSPGQGRYQPQHF TGTGCCAGCAGCCCCGGACAGGGGCGTTATCAGCCCCAGCATTTT
TRBJ1-2 . . 15 TRBV4-3 CASSPGPGPDQGYTF TGCGCCAGCAGCCCGGGCCCCGGCCCCGATCAAGGCTACACCTTC
TRBJ1-4 . . 15 TRBV5-5 CASSLRRGNGEKLFF TGTGCCAGCAGCTTGAGGCGGGGGAACGGCGAAAAACTGTTTTTT
TRBJ2-7 . . 15 TRBV7-2 CASSLGQPSSYEQYF TGTGCCAGCAGCTTAGGGCAGCCCTCCTCCTACGAGCAGTACTTC
TRBJ2-7 . TRBD1 13 TRBV19 CASTDRETYEQYF TGTGCCAGTACGGACAGGGAGACCTACGAGCAGTACTTC
TRBJ1-5 . . 15 TRBV6-1 CASSEAGGAYQPQHF TGTGCCAGCAGTGAAGCGGGGGGGGCTTATCAGCCCCAGCATTTT
TRBJ2-1 . TRBD2 15 TRBV5-1 CASSLAGGDYNEQFF TGCGCCAGCAGCTTGGCCGGGGGGGATTACAATGAGCAGTTCTTC
TRBJ1-2 many . 14 TRBV6-5 CASRDAAANYGYTF TGTGCCAGCCGAGATGCAGCAGCTAACTATGGCTACACCTTC
TRBJ1-2 . TRBD1 12 TRBV2 CASSALGQGCTF TGTGCCAGCAGTGCCTTGGGACAGGGGTGTACCTTC
TRBJ1-5 few . 17 TRBV6-2/TRBV6-3 CASSYETAGTPNQPQHF TGTGCCAGCAGTTACGAGACAGCCGGGACACCGAATCAGCCCCAGCATTTT
TRBJ2-1 . . 14 TRBV4-3 CASSQGVVETPLFF TGCGCCAGCAGCCAAGGGGTAGTTGAGACTCCCCTGTTCTTC
TRBJ1-1 . . 15 TRBV9 CASSVEWYGNTEAFF TGTGCCAGCAGCGTAGAATGGTACGGGAACACTGAAGCTTTCTTT
TRBJ1-2 . . 13 TRBV24-1 CATSDLQFQGYTF TGTGCCACCAGTGATTTGCAGTTTCAAGGCTACACCTTC
TRBJ1-1 . . 17 TRBV11-2 CASSTTEGLLMNTEAFF TGTGCCAGCAGCACGACCGAGGGACTCCTGATGAACACTGAAGCTTTCTTT
TRBJ2-7 few TRBD1 15 TRBV19 CASSIQGTANKEQYF TGTGCCAGTAGTATACAGGGGACAGCCAATAAAGAGCAGTACTTC
TRBJ2-1 once . 12 TRBV27 CASSFSGDEQFF TGTGCCAGCAGTTTTTCGGGGGACGAGCAGTTCTTC
TRBJ2-1 . . 11 TRBV5-1 CASSLNNEQFF TGCGCCAGCAGCCTCAATAATGAGCAGTTCTTC
TRBJ2-3 . . 14 TRBV7-9 CASSSEMPRGTQYF TGTGCCAGCAGTTCCGAGATGCCTCGGGGTACGCAGTATTTT
TRBJ1-2 few . 14 TRBV5-4 CASSLDRSHYGYTF TGTGCCAGCAGCTTGGACAGATCGCACTATGGCTACACCTTC
TRBJ2-2 once . 17 TRBV15 CATSRDRTQGGTGELFF TGTGCCACCAGCAGAGATCGGACACAGGGAGGTACCGGGGAGCTGTTTTTT
TRBJ1-4 . . 15 TRBV12-5 CASGPGGGLGEKLFF TGTGCTAGTGGTCCCGGGGGGGGTCTGGGTGAAAAACTGTTTTTT
TRBJ2-7 . . 14 TRBV25-1 CASSWDGSSYEQYF TGTGCCAGCAGTTGGGACGGTAGCTCCTACGAGCAGTACTTC
TRBJ1-2 . TRBD1 15 TRBV3-1/TRBV3-2 CASSQVGDRAGGYTF TGTGCCAGCAGCCAAGTGGGGGACAGGGCTGGCGGCTACACCTTC
TRBJ1-5 . TRBD1 17 TRBV12-5 CASGSLSTGGLGQPQHF TGTGCTAGTGGTTCCCTATCGACAGGGGGCTTGGGTCAGCCCCAGCATTTT
TRBJ1-1 . TRBD1 14 TRBV9 CASSGWDRNTEAFF TGTGCCAGCAGCGGTTGGGACAGAAACACTGAAGCTTTCTTT
TRBJ2-5 . TRBD2 17 TRBV7-2 CASSLYRGGRGQETQYF TGTGCCAGCAGCTTATACCGGGGGGGAAGGGGTCAAGAGACCCAGTACTTC
TRBJ2-1 . . 15 TRBV7-9 CASSPPGLYANEQFF TGTGCCAGCTCCCCGCCGGGCCTTTACGCTAATGAGCAGTTCTTC
TRBJ2-7 . . 15 TRBV15 CATSRDRSGMAEQYF TGTGCCACCAGCAGAGATCGGTCAGGGATGGCCGAGCAGTACTTC
TRBJ2-3 . . 11 TRBV9 CASRGADTQYF TGTGCCTCCAGGGGAGCAGATACGCAGTATTTT
TRBJ2-1 . TRBD1 16 TRBV9 CASSSGTGVLGNEQFF TGTGCCAGCAGCTCCGGGACAGGGGTGTTGGGCAATGAGCAGTTCTTC
TRBJ1-6 . . 15 TRBV6-1 CASSEGGQPNSPLHF TGTGCCAGCAGTGAAGGGGGGCAGCCAAATTCACCCCTCCACTTT
TRBJ2-5 . . 14 TRBV5-1 CASSYLPDQETQYF TGCGCCAGCAGCTATCTTCCCGACCAAGAGACCCAGTACTTC
TRBJ1-3 . . 16 TRBV6-2/TRBV6-3 CASSPGLLSSGNTIYF TGTGCCAGCAGCCCGGGACTCTTGAGCTCTGGAAACACCATATATTTT
TRBJ2-5 . . 12 TRBV12-3/TRBV12-4 CASSPRPETQYF TGTGCCAGCAGTCCACGACCTGAGACCCAGTACTTC
TRBJ2-1 . TRBD2 15 TRBV6-2/TRBV6-3 CASSYPSGVYNEQFF TGTGCCAGCAGTTACCCGAGCGGGGTCTACAATGAGCAGTTCTTC
TRBJ1-2 . . 13 TRBV6-5 CASSLTSNYGYTF TGTGCCAGCAGTCTAACATCTAACTATGGCTACACCTTC
TRBJ2-3 . . 15 TRBV5-1 CASSQPSGSTDTQYF TGCGCCAGCAGCCAGCCCTCAGGGAGCACAGATACGCAGTATTTT
TRBJ2-1 . . 16 TRBV27 CASTLIGGAHYNEQFF TGTGCCAGCACCCTTATTGGGGGGGCGCATTACAATGAGCAGTTCTTC
TRBJ2-1 . . 12 TRBV9 CASSVADDEQFF TGTGCCAGCAGCGTAGCGGACGATGAGCAGTTCTTC